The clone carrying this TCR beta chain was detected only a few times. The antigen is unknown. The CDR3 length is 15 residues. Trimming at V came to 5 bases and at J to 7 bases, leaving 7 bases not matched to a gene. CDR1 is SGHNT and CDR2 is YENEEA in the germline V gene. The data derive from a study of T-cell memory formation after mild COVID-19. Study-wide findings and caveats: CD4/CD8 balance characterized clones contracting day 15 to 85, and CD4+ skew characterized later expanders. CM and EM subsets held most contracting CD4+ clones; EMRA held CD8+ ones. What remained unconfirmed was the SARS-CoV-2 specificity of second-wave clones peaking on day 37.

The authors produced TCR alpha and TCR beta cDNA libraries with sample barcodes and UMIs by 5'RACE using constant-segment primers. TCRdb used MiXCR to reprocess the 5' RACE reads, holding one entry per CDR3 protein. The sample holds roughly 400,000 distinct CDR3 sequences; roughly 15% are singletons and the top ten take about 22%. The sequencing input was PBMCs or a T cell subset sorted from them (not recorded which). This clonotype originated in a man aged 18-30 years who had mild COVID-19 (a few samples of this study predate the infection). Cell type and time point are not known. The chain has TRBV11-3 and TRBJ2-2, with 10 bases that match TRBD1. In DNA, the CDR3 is TGTGCCAGCAGCAGTGACAGGGGGCCGAACGGGGAGCTGTTTTTT. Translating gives CASSSDRGPNGELFF. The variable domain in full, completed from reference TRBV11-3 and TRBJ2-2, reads EAGVVQSPRYKIIEKKQPVAFWCNPISGHNTLYWYLQNLGQGPELLIRYENEEAVDDSQLPKDRFSAERLKGVDSTLKIQPAELGDSAVYLCASSSDRGPNGELFFGEGSRLTVL.